A selection of T cell receptor beta chains follows, all from one sample in a study of blood T cells in healthy people across ages. MiXCR was run by TCRdb on the 5' RACE reads, yielding one entry per CDR3 protein. The sample holds hundreds of thousands of distinct CDR3 sequences, approximately 48% seen once. Sequencing used blood. These receptors all stem from a man aged 55 to 70 in good health. Each CDR3 is given with its conserved first and last residue. D genes are given only for firm matches. Rows give clone size only sometimes, using once, few, many, or a class for an expanded clone.

.	13	TRBJ2-7	.	TRBV29-1	TGCAGCGTCAAGAGCCCCAGGGGCTACGAGCAGTACTTC	CSVKSPRGYEQYF
TRBD1	15	TRBJ2-2	.	TRBV7-3	TGTGCCAGCAGCCGTGGACAGGGGAGCACCGGGGAGCTGTTTTTT	CASSRGQGSTGELFF
.	12	TRBJ2-7	.	TRBV20-1	TGCAGTGGCCTACAGGGTGTCAACGAGCAGTACTTC	CSGLQGVNEQYF
.	13	TRBJ1-1	.	TRBV14	TGTGCCAGCAGCCTTCGACAAAACCTCGAAGCTTTCTTT	CASSLRQNLEAFF
.	14	TRBJ2-5	once	TRBV9	TGTGCCAGCAGCGTAGAGGTCAGCCAAGAGACCCAGTACTTC	CASSVEVSQETQYF
TRBD2	18	TRBJ2-3	.	TRBV4-1	TGCGCCAGCAGCCAGGGTCCGGGACTAGCGGGGGCCACAGATACGCAGTATTTT	CASSQGPGLAGATDTQYF
.	20	TRBJ1-2	.	TRBV4-1	TGCGCCAGCAGCCAAGCAGTGGTCGGGACGACCAGGGAAGCTAACTATGGCTACACCTTC	CASSQAVVGTTREANYGYTF
.	16	TRBJ2-7	few	TRBV14	TGTGCCAGCAGCCAACTCGGCCCGACCCAGACCTACGAGCAGTACTTC	CASSQLGPTQTYEQYF
TRBD2	15	TRBJ2-5	.	TRBV28	TGTGCCAGCAGTTCCCGACTAGCGGGGCTGCAGACCCAGTACTTC	CASSSRLAGLQTQYF
TRBD1	15	TRBJ2-1	.	TRBV12-3/TRBV12-4	TGTGCCAGCAGTTTAATTCAGGGGGCCTACAATGAGCAGTTCTTC	CASSLIQGAYNEQFF
.	15	TRBJ2-2	.	TRBV7-3	TGTGCCAGCAGCTACGGCGCGAGGCGGGCCGGGGAGCTGTTTTTT	CASSYGARRAGELFF
.	15	TRBJ2-5	.	TRBV6-6	TGTGCCAGCAGTTACGTCAGGGGGGCCCAAGAGACCCAGTACTTC	CASSYVRGAQETQYF
TRBD1	13	TRBJ2-7	.	TRBV6-1	TGTGCCAGCAGCATACAGGGGTCCTACGAGCAGTACTTC	CASSIQGSYEQYF
.	14	TRBJ1-2	many	TRBV27	TGTGCCAGCAGTCCAACCACAGGGAACTATGGCTACACCTTC	CASSPTTGNYGYTF
.	15	TRBJ2-2	few	TRBV9	TGTGCCAGCAGCCAGGGGGGACAAGTCACCGGGGAGCTGTTTTTT	CASSQGGQVTGELFF
TRBD2	14	TRBJ2-5	.	TRBV6-1	TGTGCCAGCAGTGAAAAGGGCGGGGGGGAGACCCAGTACTTC	CASSEKGGGETQYF
.	15	TRBJ2-7	.	TRBV12-3/TRBV12-4	TGTGCCAGCAGTTTACGGGGAAGCGACTCCTACGAGCAGTACTTC	CASSLRGSDSYEQYF
.	11	TRBJ1-1	.	TRBV29-1	TGCAGCATGGGGGGAGGTACTGAAGCTTTCTTT	CSMGGGTEAFF
.	13	TRBJ2-1	.	TRBV6-5	TGTGCCAGCAGTTACTCGACAGACAATGAGCAGTTCTTC	CASSYSTDNEQFF
.	16	TRBJ2-5	.	TRBV5-6	TGTGCCAGCAGCTTAACCGGGACCGAATTTCAAGAGACCCAGTACTTC	CASSLTGTEFQETQYF
.	15	TRBJ2-3	.	TRBV5-1	TGCGCCAGCAGCTTGGAGGGGGTAGGCACAGATACGCAGTATTTT	CASSLEGVGTDTQYF